Each of the 15 T cell receptor beta chains below was sequenced from the same sample in a study of OX40 agonist ivuxolimab in advanced cancers. The repertoire was sequenced with immunoSEQ multiplex PCR; TCRdb's copy has only in-frame clones and lacks some. The table shows more than 70,000 clones, with 89% occurring only once. The specimen was CD4+ or CD8+ T cells sorted from blood, collected in a trial of the OX40 agonist ivuxolimab. The receptors shown here come from an adult with an advanced solid tumor such as melanoma, head and neck, liver or kidney cancer.

The J gene is TRBJ1-1, the V gene TRBV11-3, with TRBD1 as a possible D gene (5 bases). This CDR3 has 13 amino acids. V lost 1 base and J 5 bases, leaving 8 bases between the germline ends. Germline V gene lookup returns CDR1 SGHNT and CDR2 YENEEA. The CDR3 loop is CASSLVRETEAFF. The CDR3 coding sequence is TGTGCCAGCAGCTTAGTCAGGGAGACTGAAGCTTTCTTT.

The CDR3 here is CASRFRGQGQETQYF. As DNA, the CDR3 is TGTGCAAGTCGCTTTAGGGGACAGGGACAAGAGACCCAGTACTTC. The gene calls are TRBV12-2 and TRBJ2-5; TRBD1 is taken as the D call from the table, unchecked against the DNA. TRBV12-2 is flagged as a pseudogene. This CDR3 is built from 15 residues.

The J gene is TRBJ1-6, the V gene TRBV7-2; D might be TRBD1 (5 bases). The CDR3 has 13 residues. Germline CDR1 and CDR2: SGHTA and FQGNSA. V lost 1 base to trimming and J lost 12 bases, with 10 bases between them. Written as DNA, the CDR3 is TGTGCCAGCAGCTTAGTGGGGGGAGAACCCCTCCACTTT. Its translation is CASSLVGGEPLHF.

The gene calls are TRBV7-2 and TRBJ1-6; no reliable D call. CDR3 length: 18 amino acids. V was cut by 3 bases and J by 0 bases, with 15 bases left in between. The germline V gene has CDR1 SGHTA and CDR2 FQGNSA. The CDR3 sequence is CASSLGVVLSSYNSPLHF. CDR3 bases: TGTGCCAGCAGCTTGGGCGTAGTACTTAGCTCCTATAATTCACCCCTCCACTTT.

The chain employs TRBV5-8 and TRBJ1-1, with a tentative D call TRBD1 (5 bases). Germline V gives CDR1 SGHTS, CDR2 YDEGEE. The V gene lost 4 bases and the J gene lost 1 base, with 11 bases spanning the gap. The CDR3 covers 14 residues. Here the CDR3 DNA reads TGTGCCAGCAGCAAATGGCAGGGGAACACTGAAGCTTTCTTT. This encodes CASSKWQGNTEAFF.

This chain links TRBV28 with TRBJ2-3, with 7 bases that match TRBD1. V dropped 2 bases and J dropped 0; count of bases not matched to a gene: 8. The germline gives CDR1 MDHEN, CDR2 SYDVKM. The CDR3 runs 17 residues. For the CDR3, the DNA is TGTGCCAGCAGTTTACCTTCCTACAGGGGAAGCACAGATACGCAGTATTTT. It codes for CASSLPSYRGSTDTQYF.

The V gene is TRBV29-1, the J gene TRBJ2-1; 8 positions agree with TRBD2. Per the germline V gene, CDR1 is SQVTM and CDR2 is ANQGSEA. This CDR3 comprises 16 residues. The ends lost 0 bases at V and 7 bases at J; junction bases unmatched: 11. The CDR3 DNA reads TGCAGCGTTGAAGATCAGGAGCGGGAGTATGAAAATGAGCAGTTCTTC. It encodes CSVEDQEREYENEQFF.

As DNA, the CDR3 is TGTGCCAGCAGTTTAGACAGGGAATATCTATCCTACGAGCAGTACTTC. Translating it yields CASSLDREYLSYEQYF. The J gene is TRBJ2-7, the V gene TRBV28; TRBD1 matches 7 bases. V lost 2 bases, J lost 1 base, and 8 bases stayed unmatched. The CDR3 contains 16 residues. Germline loops: CDR1 MDHEN, CDR2 SYDVKM.

The chain carries TRBV19 and TRBJ1-5; a possible D gene is TRBD1 (6 bases). V was trimmed by 6 bases and J by 6 bases, leaving 12 bases between them. Germline CDR1 is LNHDA and CDR2 is SQIVND (reference sequence). This CDR3 is built from 13 residues. Here the CDR3 DNA reads TGTGCCAGTAGCATTCAGGGGAGTCAGCCCCAGCATTTT. It codes for CASSIQGSQPQHF.

This chain joins TRBV11-2 and TRBJ2-3; TRBD2 is a possible D gene (5 bases). V lost 3 bases to trimming and J lost 6 bases, with 13 bases between them. CDR3 length: 14 residues. Germline assignment: CDR1 SGHAT and CDR2 FQNNGV. This chain's CDR3 is CASSFDLASDTQYF. The CDR3 region has the DNA TGTGCCAGCAGCTTCGACCTAGCATCCGATACGCAGTATTTT. The whole variable domain, filled in from reference TRBV11-2 and TRBJ2-3, reads EAGVAQSPRYKIIEKRQSVAFWCNPISGHATLYWYQQILGQGPKLLIQFQNNGVVDDSQLPKDRFSAERLKGVDSTLKIQPAKLEDSAVYLCASSFDLASDTQYFGPGTRLTVL.

The chain combines TRBV19 with TRBJ1-4, with 10 bases lining up with TRBD1. V trimming: 5 bases; J trimming: 8 bases; junction bases outside the gene matches: 11. Germline assignment: CDR1 LNHDA and CDR2 SQIVND (reference sequence). The CDR3 has 16 residues. CDR3 in DNA: TGTGCCAGTAGTTCCTTCGGGACAGGGGATAAGGAAAAACTGTTTTTT. Its protein product is CASSSFGTGDKEKLFF.

This clone was seen once. This chain links TRBV7-3 with TRBJ2-5, with TRBD2 matching 9 bases. The germline gives CDR1 SGHTA, CDR2 FQGTGA. Germline trimming cut 5 bases from V and 5 bases from J; bases unmatched to any gene: 15. The CDR3 runs to 17 residues. Here the CDR3 DNA reads TGTGCCAGCAGCACAGGAGCGACTAGCGGAGGCGGGGAGACCCAGTACTTC. Amino acid sequence: CASSTGATSGGGETQYF.

This sequence joins TRBV19 and TRBJ2-5; TRBD2 aligns across 7 bases. Germline-derived CDR1 and CDR2 are LNHDA and SQIVND (reference sequence). J gave up 4 bases and V 3 bases, and 8 bases lay outside the gene matches. The CDR3 consists of 15 residues. The CDR3 spells CASSMGQGGTETQYF. In nucleotides, the CDR3 is TGTGCCAGTAGTATGGGTCAGGGAGGGACAGAGACCCAGTACTTC. The whole variable domain, remainder taken from reference TRBV19 and TRBJ2-5, is DGGITQSPKYLFRKEGQNVTLSCEQNLNHDAMYWYRQDPGQGLRLIYYSQIVNDFQKGDIAEGYSVSREKKESFPLTVTSAQKNPTAFYLCASSMGQGGTETQYFGPGTRLLVL.

The chain recombines TRBV9 with TRBJ2-3; the D gene is possibly TRBD2 (6 bases). V lost 5 bases, J lost 4 bases, and 8 bases lay in between. Germline V gene lookup returns CDR1 SGDLS and CDR2 YYNGEE. The CDR3 loop spans 12 amino acids. The CDR3 bases are TGTGCCAGCAGGCGGGACTCAGATACGCAGTATTTT. It encodes CASRRDSDTQYF. Drawing the rest from reference TRBV9 and TRBJ2-3, the complete variable domain is DSGVTQTPKHLITATGQRVTLRCSPRSGDLSVYWYQQSLDQGLQFLIQYYNGEERAKGNILERFSAQQFPDLHSELNLSSLELGDSALYFCASRRDSDTQYFGPGTRLTVL.

The chain combines TRBV28 with TRBJ2-1; weak D call: TRBD1 (5 bases). Germline CDR1 reads MDHEN; CDR2 reads SYDVKM. The CDR3 contains 15 residues. V lost 8 bases and J 0 bases, leaving 14 bases between the germline ends. CDR3 sequence (DNA): TGTGCCAGCCGTTCAAGACAGTACTCCTACAATGAGCAGTTCTTC. It is translated as CASRSRQYSYNEQFF.